The rows below give T cell receptor beta chains drawn from one sample of a study of shared clonotypes between healthy human individuals. Produced via immunoSEQ multiplex PCR; TCRdb's table is partial and in-frame only. This repertoire shows 2 million or so clones, over 85% found once; its top ten account for 0.9% to 1.3%. The specimen was naive CD8+ T cells sorted from blood. These receptors came from a man aged 18 to 35 in good health. CDR3s leave out the opening cysteine and the closing phenylalanine or tryptophan. Each record gives: V gene, clone size, J gene, D gene, CDR3 protein. A D gene is named only where the DNA matches it firmly. Some rows have no size entry. The others give once, few or many, or a class for an expanded clone.

TRBV29-1,-,TRBJ2-1,TRBD2,SVERAGVYYEQF
TRBV5-1,once,TRBJ2-3,TRBD1,ASSLDPGQGISDTQY
TRBV29-1,-,TRBJ2-1,TRBD2,SVNGGAESYNEQF
TRBV27,-,TRBJ1-5,-,ASSFGRNQPQH
TRBV9,-,TRBJ1-1,-,ASSVGTVRSNTEAF
TRBV28,few,TRBJ1-5,-,ATNPSRGQLRGQPQH
TRBV7-9,few,TRBJ1-1,-,ASSLTVNTEAF
TRBV30,-,TRBJ1-1,TRBD1,AWTPGQGGDTEAF
TRBV2,-,TRBJ2-7,-,ASSPGQIYEQY
TRBV4-3,-,TRBJ2-7,-,ASSQSGLSYEQY
TRBV30,-,TRBJ1-3,TRBD1,AWSASPGQGEITIY
TRBV27,-,TRBJ1-6,TRBD1,ASSSGGNSPLH
TRBV6-5,-,TRBJ2-1,TRBD2,ASRGGTSAHNEQF
TRBV6-5,-,TRBJ2-7,-,ASSYSAGDYEQY
TRBV5-1,-,TRBJ2-1,TRBD2,ASSARLAGVVNEQF
TRBV4-3,-,TRBJ1-3,-,ASSPTEASGNTIY
TRBV5-8,-,TRBJ2-7,-,ASRGGVSPYEQY
TRBV11-2,-,TRBJ2-5,TRBD2,ASSFFLAGVGEETQY
TRBV6-5,-,TRBJ1-2,-,ASSYEGSDGYT
TRBV4-1,-,TRBJ2-7,-,ASSQVGPVGSYEQY
TRBV6-1,-,TRBJ2-1,-,ASNETPNYNEQF
TRBV19,-,TRBJ1-2,TRBD1,ASSSADRYGYT
TRBV13,-,TRBJ2-3,TRBD2,ASSPGSLAGPTDTQY
TRBV4-1,-,TRBJ2-1,TRBD2,ASSPLAGPTNEQF
TRBV6-5,-,TRBJ2-1,TRBD2,ASSYAAGGGNEQF
TRBV7-6,-,TRBJ2-7,-,ASSLQGIGEQY
TRBV9,-,TRBJ1-1,TRBD1,ASSVVTGKGTEAF